This record covers a single T cell receptor beta chain. The CDR3 consists of 15 residues. Germline assignment: CDR1 SNHLY and CDR2 FYNNEI. Trimming took off 4 bases at V and 0 bases at J, with 11 bases between the two ends. The data stem from a study of T cells in Graves' hyperthyroidism and ophthalmopathy. The CDR3 regions of TCR beta were amplified from RNA transcripts. Using the HTBI primer set, a first-round RT-PCR was run on the TCR CDR3. TCRdb ran MiXCR on the multiplex PCR reads and lists one entry per CDR3 protein. Found here are around 690,000 distinct CDR3 sequences, 15% to 20% of them singletons; the top ten hold roughly 16%.

The chain carries TRBV2 and TRBJ2-3; no reliable D call. The TCR sequence derives from a man aged 50-60 years with Graves' hyperthyroidism. Material for sequencing was blood. The CDR3 reads CASSGSAPSTDTQYF. The CDR3 DNA reads TGTGCCAGCAGTGGGTCGGCCCCTAGCACAGATACGCAGTATTTT.